This entry concerns a single T cell receptor beta chain. The antigen remains unidentified. Generated by immunoSEQ multiplex PCR, the TCRdb table keeps only in-frame clones and is missing some. Of some 300,000 clones in the sample, 70% to 90% are singletons; the top ten hold less than 2%. This record belongs to a study of Ad26.COV2.S vaccination and SARS-CoV-2 variants. This sample's treatment: 19 received Ad26.COV2.S at low or high dose, single or two shots; about five received placebo; per-sample allocation not given. Sampling took place 63 days after the first vaccine or placebo injection. An Ad26 vector that expressed Wuhan-strain SARS-CoV-2 spike constituted the vaccine. General observations from the study: Similar non-spike TCR breadth was seen in vaccine and placebo recipients.

The ends lost 4 bases at V and 7 bases at J; junction bases unmatched: 6. This CDR3 is built from 14 residues. Germline V gene lookup returns CDR1 SGHVS and CDR2 FQNEAQ. This clonotype was obtained from a person between 18 and 60 years old who received the Ad26.COV2.S COVID-19 vaccine or a placebo. The sample here was peripheral blood, taken in a trial of Ad26.COV2.S vaccine versus placebo. The rearrangement joins TRBV7-8 to TRBJ2-5, with TRBD2 identical over 10 bases. CDR3 region: CASSSGTSVGTQYF. The CDR3 bases are TGTGCCAGCAGCTCCGGGACTAGCGTTGGGACCCAGTACTTC.